This TCR beta chain emerged from a study of T cells in Graves' hyperthyroidism and ophthalmopathy. There were TCR beta CDR3 regions amplified from RNA transcripts. The HTBI primer set served for first-round RT-PCR of the TCR CDR3. TCRdb passed the multiplex PCR reads through MiXCR, listing each CDR3 protein once. The sample holds fewer than 350,000 distinct CDR3 sequences; over 15% are singletons and the top ten take around 15%. Uncontrolled infections, other autoimmune diseases, pregnancy or lactation led to exclusion of patients. For the diagnoses, clinical symptoms, serum thyroxine and TRAb, thyroid ultrasound and orbital computed tomography were used. This clonotype showed up many times. The antigen is undetermined. After removal of 6 bases from V and 5 bases from J, the junction contained 17 bases not matched to a gene. The germline V gene encodes CDR1 DFQATT and CDR2 SNEGSKA (reference sequence). The CDR3 sequence is 16 residues long.

Study outcomes and limitations: Model output signaled ophthalmopathy a median approximately 6.2 months ahead of onset. Blood samples included most of the expanded thyroid clonotypes exceeding 0.001.

This TCR derives from a middle-aged woman with Graves' ophthalmopathy. The specimen was blood. The chain couples TRBV20-1 to TRBJ2-5; TRBD1 matches 8 bases. CDR3 sequence reads: CSAQPRGQGRVETQYF. The CDR3 bases are TGCAGTGCCCAACCCCGCGGACAGGGAAGAGTGGAGACCCAGTACTTC.